This TCR beta chain is from a study of blood T cell repertoires in COVID-19. On the study more broadly: Spain, Italy and the United States supplied samples that represented acute and convalescent COVID-19. T cells, B-cell-depleted T cells, or PBMCs supplied cDNA or gDNA.

The CDR3 spans 16 residues. The trim removed 0 bases at V and 4 bases at J, leaving 7 bases unmatched. CDR1 is SGDLS and CDR2 is YYNGEE in the germline V gene. In the original processing: Quantification of nucleated cells was approximated via reference gene primer amplification. This table comes from immunoSEQ multiplex PCR, and its TCRdb copy is limited to in-frame clones, with some not included. The V and J calls and the clone size are those of that table, but D and trimming were determined from the DNA. The sample holds about 160,000 clones; 80% to 90% are singletons and the top ten take less than 3.5%.

The specimen was peripheral blood. This chain connects TRBV9 to TRBJ2-1; 7 bases are a match to TRBD2. The receptor's source is a man between 65 and 85 years old with acute or convalescent COVID-19. The CDR3 bases are TGTGCCAGCAGCGTAGCAGAACTAGCGCCGTACAATGAGCAGTTCTTC. It specifies CASSVAELAPYNEQFF.